The 24 T cell receptor beta chains given below trace back to one sample, sequenced in a study of T cells in Graves' hyperthyroidism and ophthalmopathy. Amplification targeted TCR beta CDR3 regions from RNA transcripts. The HTBI set primed first-round TCR CDR3 RT-PCR. TCRdb processed the multiplex PCR reads anew with MiXCR; each CDR3 protein has one entry. The sample lists fewer than 700,000 distinct CDR3 sequences, under 20% occurring once. Sequenced input: blood. The source is a woman aged 18 to 35 with Graves' ophthalmopathy.

As for this clonotype: This may be a read error, as it is one base from a much larger clone. The rearrangement uses TRBV3-1 and TRBJ1-1; possible D gene TRBD1, 6 bases. The V and J ends lost 0 bases and 1 base respectively, with 9 bases between them. CDR3 length: 15 amino acids. From germline, CDR1 is LGHDT and CDR2 YNNKEL (reference sequence). Here the CDR3 DNA reads TGTGCCAGCAGCCAAGACAGGGGCCAGAACACTGAAGCTTTCTTT. It yields the protein CASSQDRGQNTEAFF.

On this clonotype itself: A much larger clone sits a single nucleotide away, making a read error possible. The V call is TRBV6-8, the J call TRBJ2-1; a possible D gene is TRBD2 (6 bases). The CDR3 is 16 residues long. Germline V gene sequence: CDR1 MNHGY, CDR2 SAAAGT. Trimming took 6 bases from V and 4 from J, leaving 19 bases between them. DNA of the CDR3: TGTGCCAGCAGCTCTACTCGGGGGAATAGGTACAATGAGCAGTTCTTC. Translated: CASSSTRGNRYNEQFF.

This clonotype has just a few counts. V usage is TRBV6-2 or TRBV6-3 and J usage is TRBJ2-7; 10 bases align to TRBD2. CDR3 length equals 16 residues. The germline V gene has CDR1 MNHEY and CDR2 SVGEGT. Trimming removed 6 bases from V and 6 bases from J; junction bases left unmatched: 14. The CDR3 DNA sequence: TGTGCCAGCAGACCCTATGTCTCTAGCGGGAGTGGCGAGCAGTACTTC. Its translation: CASRPYVSSGSGEQYF.

This clonotype showed up many times. The V call is TRBV7-2, the J call TRBJ1-6, with 8 nucleotides matching TRBD1. Germline trimming cut 6 bases from V and 7 bases from J; bases unmatched to any gene: 2. Germline V lookup: CDR1 SGHTA, CDR2 FQGNSA. The CDR3 has 13 amino acids. CDR3 loop: CASRQGVNSPLHF. The CDR3 DNA reads as TGTGCCAGCAGACAGGGGGTGAATTCACCCCTCCACTTT.

A few counts support this clonotype. The chain is built from TRBV6-2 or TRBV6-3 and TRBJ2-7, with D possibly being TRBD2 (6 bases). The CDR3 runs 17 residues. Germline V gene lookup returns CDR1 MNHEY and CDR2 SVGEGT. Between the trimmed V and J ends, which lost 4 bases and 2 bases, there was a span of 21 bases. CDR3 sequence: CASSWGETGVGTYEQYF. In nucleotides, the CDR3 is TGTGCCAGCAGTTGGGGGGAAACAGGTGTCGGGACCTACGAGCAGTACTTC.

This clonotype was counted only a few times. The chain joins TRBV7-2 to TRBJ2-7; 10 nucleotides match TRBD2. Germline values: CDR1 SGHTA, CDR2 FQGNSA. The CDR3 sequence is 16 residues long. The junction had 6 bases not matched to a gene; V was cut back by 1 base and J by 3 bases. In DNA form, the CDR3 reads TGTGCCAGCAGCTTAGAACTAGCGGGACTACTCTACGAGCAGTACTTC. It codes for CASSLELAGLLYEQYF.

This chain connects TRBV18 to TRBJ2-1; 9 nucleotides align to TRBD1. The CDR3 contains 13 residues. The ends lost 3 bases at V and 8 bases at J; junction bases unmatched: 2. The germline V gene encodes CDR1 KGHSH and CDR2 LQKENI. The CDR3 region is CASSPDRGYEQFF. The DNA for the CDR3 is TGTGCCAGCTCACCGGACAGGGGCTATGAGCAGTTCTTC.

This clonotype was recorded many times. V usage is TRBV27 and J usage is TRBJ1-2; unclear D gene. CDR1 and CDR2 from the germline V gene are MNHEY and SMNVEV (reference sequence). V lost 2 bases to trimming and J lost 1 base, with 8 bases between them. This CDR3 has 14 amino acids. This CDR3 is CASSLAGFNYGYTF. The CDR3, as DNA: TGTGCCAGCAGTTTAGCAGGCTTTAACTATGGCTACACCTTC.

This clonotype was picked up many times. The V gene is TRBV5-1, the J gene TRBJ2-2; no firm D call. The ends were cut back, 0 bases at V and 2 bases at J, with 8 bases in the middle. The CDR3 has 15 amino acids. Germline-derived CDR1 and CDR2 are SGHRS and YFSETQ. The CDR3 region is CASSLEQFNTGELFF. The DNA of the CDR3 is TGCGCCAGCAGCTTGGAACAGTTTAACACCGGGGAGCTGTTTTTT.

This clonotype has a count of ten or more. The chain combines TRBV2 with TRBJ2-3, with 10 bases matching TRBD2. CDR1 SNHLY and CDR2 FYNNEI come from the germline V gene. The V segment lost 4 bases and the J segment 2 bases; nucleotides outside the gene matches: 3. CDR3 length: 15 amino acids. CDR3 sequence: CASSASGGHTDTQYF. The CDR3 DNA reads TGTGCCAGCAGTGCTAGCGGGGGACACACAGATACGCAGTATTTT.

This clonotype was seen more than once but under ten times. As DNA, the CDR3 is TGTGCCACCAAACAGGGAAATGCCTACGAGCAGTACTTC. Residues: CATKQGNAYEQYF. The chain links TRBV12-3 or TRBV12-4 to TRBJ2-7; maybe TRBD1 (6 bases). This CDR3 is built from 13 residues. V gave up 10 bases and J gave up 2 bases, with 15 bases separating them.

This clonotype was counted at least ten times. J is TRBJ1-2 and V is TRBV30, with D possibly being TRBD1 (6 bases). Trimming took off 2 bases at V and 3 bases at J, with 10 bases between the two ends. Germline loops: CDR1 GTSNPN, CDR2 SVGIG (reference sequence). There are 13 residues in the CDR3. CDR3: CAWSRGGYYGYTF. For the CDR3, the DNA is TGTGCCTGGAGTAGGGGGGGATACTATGGCTACACCTTC.

On this clonotype: With a much larger clone just one base away, this may be a read error. The chain links TRBV9 to TRBJ2-7, with 7 bases identical to TRBD2. CDR3 length: 15 residues. Germline V CDR1 and CDR2: SGDLS, YYNGEE. Unmatched junction bases numbered 3, after V lost 0 bases and J lost 0 bases. The CDR3 spells CASSVAGGSSYEQYF. CDR3 in DNA: TGTGCCAGCAGCGTAGCGGGCGGGAGCTCCTACGAGCAGTACTTC.

The chain employs TRBV4-1 and TRBJ2-1; D is undetermined. This CDR3 has 15 residues. V was pared by 0 bases and J by 4 bases, with 10 bases between. Germline V gives CDR1 MGHRA, CDR2 YSYEKL. In nucleotides, the CDR3 is TGCGCCAGCAGCCAAGAGCCGGGCGCATACAATGAGCAGTTCTTC. Its protein is CASSQEPGAYNEQFF.

There are many counts of this clonotype. J is TRBJ2-3 and V is TRBV5-1, with 10 nucleotides matching TRBD1. Germline V gives CDR1 SGHRS, CDR2 YFSETQ. This CDR3 contains 16 residues. V was clipped by 0 bases and J by 4 bases; unmatched bases: 5. DNA for the CDR3: TGCGCCAGCAGCTTGGCAGCGACAGGGGGCGCAGATACGCAGTATTTT. Its protein product is CASSLAATGGADTQYF.

This clonotype was detected only a few times. In DNA, the CDR3 is TGTGCCAGCGTACCTCGGGGTGGAAACACCATATATTTT. This sequence encodes CASVPRGGNTIYF. The chain uses TRBV6-1 and TRBJ1-3, with D hard to call. The CDR3 spans 13 residues. CDR1 is MNHNS and CDR2 is SASEGT in the germline V gene. Trimming pared 8 bases from V and 3 bases from J, leaving 11 bases between.

This clonotype appeared many times. This chain joins TRBV6-2 or TRBV6-3 and TRBJ2-2; a weak D match, TRBD2 (5 bases). Germline CDR1 reads MNHEY; CDR2 reads SVGEGT. V was pared by 3 bases and J by 2 bases, with 10 bases between. CDR3 length: 15 amino acids. CDR3 sequence (DNA): TGTGCCAGCAGTTATATTAGCGTCAACACCGGGGAGCTGTTTTTT. This codes for CASSYISVNTGELFF.

This clonotype was counted many times. CDR3 residues: CASSPGLAGESTDTQYF. CDR3 bases: TGTGCCAGCAGCCCAGGACTAGCGGGAGAAAGCACAGATACGCAGTATTTT. The chain has TRBV28 and TRBJ2-3; 13 bases fit TRBD2. Germline V gives CDR1 MDHEN, CDR2 SYDVKM. This CDR3 has 17 amino acids. The V and J ends lost 6 bases and 0 bases, in that order; junction bases with no gene match: 6.

This clonotype was detected a few times. The chain has TRBV15 and TRBJ2-7; perhaps TRBD2 as D (5 bases). This CDR3 comprises 13 residues. CDR1 and CDR2 (germline): LNHNV, YYDKDF (reference sequence). V dropped 1 base and J dropped 6 bases, with 10 bases sitting between them. CDR3 sequence (DNA): TGTGCCACCAGCAGAGGGACTTTAGTCGAGCAGTACTTC. Translation gives CATSRGTLVEQYF.

As to this clonotype: A much larger clone differs by one base, so this may be a read error. The genes are TRBV11-2 and TRBJ2-5; TRBD1 might be the D (5 bases). The DNA end is more similar to TRBJ2-1, so the J call may be wrong. In germline, CDR1 is SGHAT, CDR2 FQNNGV. This CDR3 region has 15 residues. The CDR3 reads CASSLDQGWQETQFF. CDR3 DNA: TGTGCCAGCAGCTTAGACCAGGGATGGCAAGAGACCCAGTTCTTC.

This clonotype occurred a few times. The chain links TRBV20-1 to TRBJ1-1; D is undetermined. This CDR3 has 13 amino acids. The germline V gene encodes CDR1 DFQATT and CDR2 SNEGSKA (reference sequence). Trimming shortened V by 3 bases and J by 4 bases, and 12 bases separated the two germline ends. The CDR3 region has the DNA TGCAGTGCTAGGAGCAGTCAGTGCACTGAAGCTTTCTTT. Translated, it gives CSARSSQCTEAFF.

As for this clonotype: Sequence at one end of the junction differs from germline and may be a read error. The chain employs TRBV7-2 and TRBJ1-5; D is uncertain. CDR1 and CDR2 (germline): SGHTA, FQGNSA. The CDR3 is 16 amino acids. The CDR3 DNA follows: TGTGCCAGCAGCTTAGTTGCGGGGATTAGCAATCAGTCCCAGCATTTT. Residues: CASSLVAGISNQSQHF.

This clonotype was seen many times. The V call is TRBV11-2, the J call TRBJ2-7; weak D call: TRBD2 (6 bases). The CDR3 sequence is 16 residues long. The V and J ends lost 0 bases and 0 bases respectively, with 12 bases between them. Germline V CDR1 and CDR2: SGHAT, FQNNGV. The CDR3 nucleotides are TGTGCCAGCAGCTTAGACCTGGGACTGATCTCCTACGAGCAGTACTTC. It encodes CASSLDLGLISYEQYF.

The rearrangement uses TRBV13 and TRBJ1-1, with 11 bases matching TRBD1. The CDR3 spans 16 residues. The germline gives CDR1 PRHDT, CDR2 FYEKMQ (reference sequence). V trimming: 3 bases; J trimming: 4 bases; junction bases outside the gene matches: 7. The CDR3 DNA sequence: TGTGCCAGCAGCTTGGACAGGGGGCTTATCGGCACTGAAGCTTTCTTT. It is translated as CASSLDRGLIGTEAFF.